The 3 T cell receptor beta chains listed next were all sequenced from one sample in a study of cytomegalovirus exposure and HLA in healthy donors. Repertoires were generated with immunoSEQ multiplex PCR, while TCRdb's copy carries only in-frame clones and drops some. The sample consists of 100,000 to 120,000 clones, about 88% of them appearing once. The specimen sequenced was PBMCs. These receptor sequences come from a woman aged 18-30 years in good health and CMV-seropositive.

This clone has more than one count but fewer than ten. V usage is TRBV10-3 and J usage is TRBJ1-1; D call uncertain. Trimming removed 7 bases at V and 4 bases at J, with 10 bases between. The CDR3 extends over 12 amino acids. From germline, CDR1 is ENHRY and CDR2 SYGVKD. CDR3 nucleotide sequence: TGTGCCATCAAAGGAAGGAGCACTGAAGCTTTCTTT. Its protein is CAIKGRSTEAFF.

This chain links TRBV18 with TRBJ2-6; the D gene is possibly TRBD2 (5 bases). This CDR3 contains 17 residues. CDR1 and CDR2 from the germline V gene are KGHSH and LQKENI. V was cut by 3 bases and J by 4 bases, with 16 bases left in between. CDR3 in amino acids: CASSPRASLVGANVLTF. The CDR3 DNA sequence: TGTGCCAGCTCACCTCGGGCTAGCCTCGTGGGGGCCAACGTCCTGACTTTC.

The chain joins TRBV6-1 to TRBJ2-4; maybe TRBD2 (6 bases). The ends were cut back, 1 base at V and 0 bases at J, with 10 bases in the middle. Per germline, CDR1 MNHNS and CDR2 SASEGT. The CDR3 has 16 amino acids. This CDR3 is CASSEGAGIAKNIQYF. The CDR3 DNA reads as TGTGCCAGCAGTGAAGGGGCGGGGATAGCCAAAAACATTCAGTACTTC.